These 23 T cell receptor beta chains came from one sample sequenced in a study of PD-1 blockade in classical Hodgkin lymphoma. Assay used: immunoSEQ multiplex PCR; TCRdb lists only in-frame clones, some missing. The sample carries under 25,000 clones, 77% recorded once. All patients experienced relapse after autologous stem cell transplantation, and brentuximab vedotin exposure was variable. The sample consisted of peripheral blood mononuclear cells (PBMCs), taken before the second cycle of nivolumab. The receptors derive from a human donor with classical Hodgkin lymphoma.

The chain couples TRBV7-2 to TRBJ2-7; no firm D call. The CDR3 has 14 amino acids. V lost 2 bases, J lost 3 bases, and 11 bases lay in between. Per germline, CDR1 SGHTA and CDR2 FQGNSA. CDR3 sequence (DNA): TGTGCCAGCAGCTTATCAGCGCCGGACTACGAGCAGTACTTC. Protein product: CASSLSAPDYEQYF.

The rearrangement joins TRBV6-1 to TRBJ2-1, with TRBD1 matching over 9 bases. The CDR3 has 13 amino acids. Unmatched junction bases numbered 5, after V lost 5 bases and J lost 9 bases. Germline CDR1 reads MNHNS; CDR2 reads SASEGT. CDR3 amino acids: CASSLGQGGEQFF. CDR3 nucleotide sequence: TGTGCCAGCAGTTTGGGACAGGGTGGTGAGCAGTTCTTC.

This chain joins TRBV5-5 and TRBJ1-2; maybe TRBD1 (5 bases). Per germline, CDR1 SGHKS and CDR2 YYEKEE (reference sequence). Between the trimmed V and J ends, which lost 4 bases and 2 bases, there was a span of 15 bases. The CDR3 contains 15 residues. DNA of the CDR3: TGTGCCAGCAGCCCGGCGTGGGGACGGAACTATGGCTACACCTTC. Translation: CASSPAWGRNYGYTF. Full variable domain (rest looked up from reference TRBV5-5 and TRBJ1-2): DAGVTQSPTHLIKTRGQQVTLRCSPISGHKSVSWYQQVLGQGPQFIFQYYEKEERGRGNFPDRFSARQFPNYSSELNVNALLLGDSALYLCASSPAWGRNYGYTFGSGTRLTVV.

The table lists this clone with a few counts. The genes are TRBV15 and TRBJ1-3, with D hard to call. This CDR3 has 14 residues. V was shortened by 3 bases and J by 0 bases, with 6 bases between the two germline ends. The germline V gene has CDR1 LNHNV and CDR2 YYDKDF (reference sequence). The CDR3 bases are TGTGCCACCAGCAGCAGGAACTCTGGAAACACCATATATTTT. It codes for CATSSRNSGNTIYF.

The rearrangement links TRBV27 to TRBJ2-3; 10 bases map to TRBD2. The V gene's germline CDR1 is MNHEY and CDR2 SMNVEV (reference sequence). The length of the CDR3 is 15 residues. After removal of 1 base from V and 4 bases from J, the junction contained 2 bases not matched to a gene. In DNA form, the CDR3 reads TGTGCCAGCAGTTTATTAGCGGGAGGACCAGATACGCAGTATTTT. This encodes CASSLLAGGPDTQYF.

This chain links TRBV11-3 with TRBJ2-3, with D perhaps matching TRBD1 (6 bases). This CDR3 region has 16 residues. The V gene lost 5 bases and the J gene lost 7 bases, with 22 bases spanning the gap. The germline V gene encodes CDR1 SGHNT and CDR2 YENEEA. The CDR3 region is CASSQSGTTTGNTQYF. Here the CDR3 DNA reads TGTGCCAGCAGCCAATCCGGGACAACGACGGGAAATACGCAGTATTTT.

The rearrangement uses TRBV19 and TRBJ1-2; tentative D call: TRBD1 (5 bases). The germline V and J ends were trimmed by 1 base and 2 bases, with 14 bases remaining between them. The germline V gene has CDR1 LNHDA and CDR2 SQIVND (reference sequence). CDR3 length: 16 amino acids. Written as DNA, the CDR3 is TGTGCCAGTAGTATAGCAGGGTCTGGTACGAACTATGGCTACACCTTC. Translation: CASSIAGSGTNYGYTF.

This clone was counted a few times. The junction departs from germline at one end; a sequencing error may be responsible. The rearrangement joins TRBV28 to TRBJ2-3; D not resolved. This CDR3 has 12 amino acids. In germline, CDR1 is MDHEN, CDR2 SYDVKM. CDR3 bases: TGTGCCAGCAGTTTAGGCACAAATACGCAGTATTTT. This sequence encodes CASSLGTNTQYF.

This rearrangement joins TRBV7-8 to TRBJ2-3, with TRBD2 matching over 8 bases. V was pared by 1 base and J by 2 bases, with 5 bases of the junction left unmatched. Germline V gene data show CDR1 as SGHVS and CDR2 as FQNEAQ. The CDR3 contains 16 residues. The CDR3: CASSLGGSGVTDTQYF. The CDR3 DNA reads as TGTGCCAGCAGCTTAGGGGGTAGCGGGGTCACAGATACGCAGTATTTT.

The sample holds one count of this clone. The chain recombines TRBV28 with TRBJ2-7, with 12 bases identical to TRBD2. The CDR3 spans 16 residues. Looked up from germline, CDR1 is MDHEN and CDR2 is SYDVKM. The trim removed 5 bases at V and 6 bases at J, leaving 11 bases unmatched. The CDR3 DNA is TGTGCCAGCAGTCCCAGACTAGCGGGAGCTTCGGGCGAGCAGTACTTC. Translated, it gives CASSPRLAGASGEQYF.

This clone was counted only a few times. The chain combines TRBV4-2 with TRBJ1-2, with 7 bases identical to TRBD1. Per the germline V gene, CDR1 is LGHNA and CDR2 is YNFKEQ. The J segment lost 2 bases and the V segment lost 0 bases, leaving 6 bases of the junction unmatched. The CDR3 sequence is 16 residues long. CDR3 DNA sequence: TGTGCCAGCAGCCAAGATGGTTCAGGGGGGAACTATGGCTACACCTTC. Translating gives CASSQDGSGGNYGYTF.

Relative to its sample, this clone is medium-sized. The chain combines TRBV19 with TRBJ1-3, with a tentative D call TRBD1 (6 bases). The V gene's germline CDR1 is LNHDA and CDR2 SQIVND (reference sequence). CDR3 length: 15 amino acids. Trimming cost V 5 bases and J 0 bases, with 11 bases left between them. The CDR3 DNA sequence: TGTGCCAGTAGTTCCACAGGGTACTCTGGAAACACCATATATTTT. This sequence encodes CASSSTGYSGNTIYF.

The CDR3 is CSDRTYNEQFF. The CDR3 coding sequence is TGCAGCGATAGGACTTACAATGAGCAGTTCTTC. This chain joins TRBV29-1 and TRBJ2-1, with a weak D call TRBD2 (5 bases). The CDR3 covers 11 residues. Germline values: CDR1 SQVTM, CDR2 ANQGSEA. V shed 7 bases and J shed 4 bases, with 8 bases lying between them.

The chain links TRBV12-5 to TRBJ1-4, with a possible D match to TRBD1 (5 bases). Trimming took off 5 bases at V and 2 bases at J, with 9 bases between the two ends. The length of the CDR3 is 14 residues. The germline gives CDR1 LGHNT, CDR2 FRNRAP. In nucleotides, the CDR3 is TGTGCTAGTGGTCCAGGGATCACTAATGAAAAACTGTTTTTT. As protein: CASGPGITNEKLFF.

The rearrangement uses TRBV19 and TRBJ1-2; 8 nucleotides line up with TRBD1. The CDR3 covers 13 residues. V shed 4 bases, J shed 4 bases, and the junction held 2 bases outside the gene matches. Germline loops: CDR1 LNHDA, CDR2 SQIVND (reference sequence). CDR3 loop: CASSNGQGYGYTF. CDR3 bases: TGTGCCAGTAGTAATGGACAGGGCTATGGCTACACCTTC.

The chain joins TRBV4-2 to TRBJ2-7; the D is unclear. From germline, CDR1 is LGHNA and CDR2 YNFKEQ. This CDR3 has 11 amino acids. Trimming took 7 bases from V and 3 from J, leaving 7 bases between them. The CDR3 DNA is TGTGCCAGCAACTCAGGCTACGAGCAGTACTTC. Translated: CASNSGYEQYF.

CDR3 coding DNA: TGTGCCAGTAGTTTGGCGGGCCATAATTCACCCCTCCACTTT. As protein: CASSLAGHNSPLHF. This chain links TRBV19 with TRBJ1-6, with D unresolved. The CDR3 length is 14 residues. Trimming shortened V by 5 bases and J by 5 bases, and 10 bases separated the two germline ends. Germline V lookup: CDR1 LNHDA, CDR2 SQIVND (reference sequence).

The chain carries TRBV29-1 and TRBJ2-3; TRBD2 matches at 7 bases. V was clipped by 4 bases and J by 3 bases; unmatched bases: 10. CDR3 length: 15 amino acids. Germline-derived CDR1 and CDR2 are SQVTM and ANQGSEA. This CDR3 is CSVVALASGTDTQYF. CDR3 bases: TGCAGCGTTGTCGCCCTGGCTAGCGGTACAGATACGCAGTATTTT.

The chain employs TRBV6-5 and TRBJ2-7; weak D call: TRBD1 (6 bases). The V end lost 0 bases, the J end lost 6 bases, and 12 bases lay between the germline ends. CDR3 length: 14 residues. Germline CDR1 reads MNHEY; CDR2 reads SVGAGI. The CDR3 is CASSYSGGRGEQYF. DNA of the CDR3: TGTGCCAGCAGTTACTCTGGGGGCCGAGGCGAGCAGTACTTC.

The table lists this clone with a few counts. CDR3 in amino acids: CASCPSVGSNREQFF. For the CDR3, the DNA is TGCGCCAGCTGCCCCTCGGTGGGTTCCAATAGGGAGCAGTTCTTC. The chain links TRBV5-1 to TRBJ2-1; D not certain. V was trimmed by 7 bases and J by 10 bases, leaving 24 bases between them. Germline assignment: CDR1 SGHRS and CDR2 YFSETQ. This CDR3 region has 15 residues.

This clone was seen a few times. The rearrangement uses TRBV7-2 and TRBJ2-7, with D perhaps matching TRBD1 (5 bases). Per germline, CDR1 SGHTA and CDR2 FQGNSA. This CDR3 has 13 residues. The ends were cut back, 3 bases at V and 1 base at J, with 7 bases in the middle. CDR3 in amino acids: CASSFTGSYEQYF. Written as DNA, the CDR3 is TGTGCCAGCAGCTTTACAGGATCCTACGAGCAGTACTTC.

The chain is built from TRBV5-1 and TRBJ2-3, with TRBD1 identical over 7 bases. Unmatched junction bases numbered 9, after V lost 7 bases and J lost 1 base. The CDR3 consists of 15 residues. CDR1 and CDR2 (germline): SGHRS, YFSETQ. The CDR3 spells CASAISGTGTDTQYF. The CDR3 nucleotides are TGCGCCAGCGCTATCTCCGGGACAGGCACAGATACGCAGTATTTT.

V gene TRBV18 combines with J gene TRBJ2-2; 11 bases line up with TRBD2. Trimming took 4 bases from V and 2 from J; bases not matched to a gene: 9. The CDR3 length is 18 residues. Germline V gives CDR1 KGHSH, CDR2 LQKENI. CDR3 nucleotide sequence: TGTGCCAGCTCACAATTAACGACTAGCGGGGTAAACACCGGGGAGCTGTTTTTT. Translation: CASSQLTTSGVNTGELFF. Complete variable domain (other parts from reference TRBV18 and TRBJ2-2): NAGVMQNPRHLVRRRGQEARLRCSPMKGHSHVYWYRQLPEEGLKFMVYLQKENIIDESGMPKERFSAEFPKEGPSILRIQQVVRGDSAAYFCASSQLTTSGVNTGELFFGEGSRLTVL.